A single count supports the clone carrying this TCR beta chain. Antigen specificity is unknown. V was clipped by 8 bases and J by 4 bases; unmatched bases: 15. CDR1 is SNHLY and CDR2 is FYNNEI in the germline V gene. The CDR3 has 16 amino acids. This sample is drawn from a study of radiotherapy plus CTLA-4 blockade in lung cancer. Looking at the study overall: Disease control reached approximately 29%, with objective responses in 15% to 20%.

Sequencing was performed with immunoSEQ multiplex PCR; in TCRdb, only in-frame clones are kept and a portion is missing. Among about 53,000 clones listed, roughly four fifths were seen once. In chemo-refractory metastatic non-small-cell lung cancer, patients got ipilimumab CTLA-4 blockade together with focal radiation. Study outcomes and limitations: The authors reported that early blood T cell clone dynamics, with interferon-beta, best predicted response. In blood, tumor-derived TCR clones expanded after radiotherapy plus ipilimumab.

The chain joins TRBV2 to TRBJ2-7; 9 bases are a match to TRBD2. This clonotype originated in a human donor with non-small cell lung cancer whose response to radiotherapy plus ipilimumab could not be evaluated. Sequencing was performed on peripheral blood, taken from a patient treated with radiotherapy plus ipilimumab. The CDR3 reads CASEDLSGRGSYEQYF. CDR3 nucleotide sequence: TGTGCCAGCGAGGACCTTAGCGGGAGAGGTTCATACGAGCAGTACTTC. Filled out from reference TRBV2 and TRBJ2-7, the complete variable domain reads EPEVTQTPSHQVTQMGQEVILRCVPISNHLYFYWYRQILGQKVEFLVSFYNNEISEKSEIFDDQFSVERPDGSNFTLKIRSTKLEDSAMYFCASEDLSGRGSYEQYFGPGTRLTVT.